The sample holds one count of the clone carrying this TCR beta chain. There are 14 residues in the CDR3. Germline values: CDR1 SEHNR, CDR2 FQNEAQ (reference sequence). V lost 5 bases, J lost 0 bases, and 11 bases lay in between. The data belong to a study of control samples from healthy donors and cancer patients. Libraries were prepared by immunoSEQ multiplex PCR; TCRdb keeps only in-frame clonotypes and omits some of them. The data hold 100,000 to 150,000 clones, with roughly 86% observed a single time. V is TRBV7-9 and J is TRBJ2-7; D gene ambiguous. The receptor comes from a man aged 50 to 59 with head and neck cancer. Sequenced material: PBMCs. CDR3 in amino acids: CASSRQVSSYEQYF. The CDR3 DNA sequence: TGTGCCAGCAGCCGGCAGGTCAGCTCCTACGAGCAGTACTTC.